The 26 T cell receptor beta chains presented below share a single source sample, sequenced in a study of monozygotic twins with inflammatory bowel disease. From its re-call of the 5' RACE reads, TCRdb lists each CDR3 protein once, without DNA. The sample's table shows about 160,000 distinct CDR3 sequences. The material sequenced was blood. The receptors originated from a human donor with ulcerative colitis or Crohn's disease, or a healthy co-twin of an affected twin (not recorded which).

The V call is TRBV4-2, the J call TRBJ2-7. CDR3 length: 13 amino acids. CDR1 and CDR2 from the germline V gene are LGHNA and YNFKEQ. This chain's CDR3 is CASSQTRSYEQYF.

V usage is TRBV7-2 and J usage is TRBJ2-3; the D call of TRBD2 rests on TCRdb alone, since no DNA is present to check it. This CDR3 spans 17 amino acids. The germline CDR1 and CDR2 sequences are SGHTA and FQGNSA. The CDR3 here is CASSLETSGTLSDTQYF.

The V and J genes are TRBV24-1 and TRBJ2-6; there is no DNA to check the TCRdb D call of TRBD1. The CDR3 sequence is 16 residues long. Looked up from germline, CDR1 is KGHDR and CDR2 is SFDVKD. CDR3 loop: CATSDPQGTGANVLTF.

The rearrangement joins TRBV11-1 to TRBJ1-6; the D call of TRBD1 rests on TCRdb alone, since no DNA is present to check it. CDR3 length: 18 residues. Looked up from germline, CDR1 is SGHAT and CDR2 is FQDESV (reference sequence). CDR3 amino acids: CASSRGRDNLNSGSPLHF.

The chain has TRBV28 and TRBJ2-2. CDR1 MDHEN and CDR2 SYDVKM come from the germline V gene. The CDR3 runs 13 residues. This CDR3 is CASSLESSGELFF.

The chain links TRBV7-2 to TRBJ2-1; as DNA is missing, the TRBD2 call by TCRdb cannot be tested. Germline V gene data show CDR1 as SGHTA and CDR2 as FQGNSA. This CDR3 is 16 amino acids long. Here the CDR3 reads CASSLGVPSGQNEQFF.

The chain is built from TRBV12-3 or TRBV12-4 and TRBJ1-1; the TCRdb D gene call, TRBD1, has no DNA to confirm it. CDR3 length: 14 residues. The CDR3 is CASSPGQLNTEAFF.

The chain carries TRBV7-2 and TRBJ2-5; TCRdb returns TRBD1, unconfirmable since there is no DNA. Germline V CDR1 and CDR2: SGHTA, FQGNSA. CDR3 size: 15 residues. The CDR3 loop is CASSLLTGGRETQYF.

This chain uses TRBV18 with TRBJ1-1; absent DNA, TCRdb's TRBD1 call cannot be checked. Germline CDR1 reads KGHSH; CDR2 reads LQKENI. The CDR3 is 14 amino acids. The CDR3 region is CASSQVQGKTEAFF.

The chain combines TRBV7-2 with TRBJ1-5; no DNA is available, so the TRBD1 call from TCRdb remains unchecked. Germline CDR1 is SGHTA and CDR2 is FQGNSA. The CDR3 loop spans 16 amino acids. The CDR3 reads CASSPAGHVSNQPQHF.

CDR3 sequence: CASSTTGAVNIQYF. The chain couples TRBV27 to TRBJ2-4; TCRdb returns TRBD1, unconfirmable since there is no DNA. Germline V gene lookup returns CDR1 MNHEY and CDR2 SMNVEV (reference sequence). CDR3 length: 14 amino acids.

The rearrangement uses TRBV5-1 and TRBJ2-5. The CDR3 covers 16 residues. From germline, CDR1 is SGHRS and CDR2 YFSETQ. CDR3 protein: CASSLERHHLQETQYF.

J is TRBJ1-6 and V is TRBV6-1; TCRdb lists TRBD1, though no DNA is available to test this call. The germline gives CDR1 MNHNS, CDR2 SASEGT. The CDR3 sequence is 14 residues long. CDR3 sequence: CASSPDRGKSPLHF.

The CDR3 sequence: CASSFHLAVLSYEQYF. The rearrangement uses TRBV28 and TRBJ2-7; lacking DNA, the TRBD2 call made by TCRdb goes unchecked. The germline V gene has CDR1 MDHEN and CDR2 SYDVKM. There are 16 residues in the CDR3.

J is TRBJ2-5 and V is TRBV7-3. CDR3 length equals 13 residues. Germline CDR1 is SGHTA and CDR2 is FQGTGA. CDR3 region: CASSAGYQGTQYF.

The rearrangement uses TRBV28 and TRBJ1-2; TCRdb gives TRBD1 as the D gene, but with no DNA this cannot be confirmed. This CDR3 is built from 15 residues. CDR1 MDHEN and CDR2 SYDVKM come from the germline V gene. CDR3 residues: CASTGTGGEIHGYTF.

The V gene is TRBV6-2 or TRBV6-3, the J gene TRBJ2-3; TCRdb proposes TRBD1, but this gene call is untestable without DNA. CDR3 size: 15 residues. Germline assignment: CDR1 MNHEY and CDR2 SVGEGT. The CDR3 loop is CASSYRGRLGDTQYF.

The chain employs TRBV7-3 and TRBJ1-1; TCRdb selects TRBD1, and the lack of DNA leaves this call unchecked. This CDR3 is built from 15 residues. Germline lookup yields CDR1 SGHTA and CDR2 FQGTGA. The CDR3 region is CASSSSTGGRGEAFF. Looking up the rest from reference TRBV7-3 and TRBJ1-1 gives the full variable domain: GAGVSQTPSNKVTEKGKYVELRCDPISGHTALYWYRQSLGQGPEFLIYFQGTGAADDSGLPNDRFFAVRPEGSVSTLKIQRTERGDSAVYLCASSSSTGGRGEAFFGQGTRLTVV.

This chain joins TRBV9 and TRBJ1-1; checking the TCRdb D call of TRBD1 is not possible without DNA. Germline V gene lookup returns CDR1 SGDLS and CDR2 YYNGEE. The CDR3 totals 14 residues. Here the CDR3 reads CASSVATEGTEAFF.

The V and J genes are TRBV20-1 and TRBJ1-6; TCRdb designates TRBD1, a call that cannot be tested without DNA. Germline CDR1 is DFQATT and CDR2 is SNEGSKA (reference sequence). This CDR3 contains 14 residues. The CDR3: CSARSQGAASPLHF.

The V and J genes are TRBV6-5 and TRBJ1-3. CDR3 length equals 16 residues. Per the germline V gene, CDR1 is MNHEY and CDR2 is SVGAGI. The CDR3 protein is CASSYGWESSGNTIYF.

The chain couples TRBV27 to TRBJ1-2; absent DNA, TCRdb's TRBD1 call cannot be checked. The germline CDR1 and CDR2 sequences are MNHEY and SMNVEV (reference sequence). The CDR3 contains 15 residues. The CDR3 here is CASSLTGQGFYGYTF.

The gene calls are TRBV5-1 and TRBJ2-5; the TCRdb D gene call, TRBD1, has no DNA to confirm it. Germline values: CDR1 SGHRS, CDR2 YFSETQ. The CDR3 sequence is 16 residues long. CDR3 loop: CASSLGLAGTQETQYF.

V is TRBV11-1 and J is TRBJ2-3; TCRdb selects TRBD1, and the lack of DNA leaves this call unchecked. This CDR3 comprises 18 residues. Germline values: CDR1 SGHAT, CDR2 FQDESV (reference sequence). CDR3 sequence reads: CASSFVFGKTGGADTQYF.

J is TRBJ1-1 and V is TRBV7-6; as DNA is missing, the TRBD1 call by TCRdb cannot be tested. The germline V gene has CDR1 SGHVS and CDR2 FNYEAQ. The CDR3 is made up of 13 amino acids. Here the CDR3 reads CASSIRGLGEAFF.

CDR3 sequence reads: CASSQDQGTQGQFF. The chain joins TRBV4-3 to TRBJ2-1; the D call from TCRdb, TRBD2, cannot be confirmed without DNA. The V gene's germline CDR1 is LGHNA and CDR2 YSLEER. CDR3 size: 14 residues.